Each of the 24 T cell receptor beta chains below was sequenced from the same sample in a study of Graves' ophthalmopathy and Graves' hyperthyroidism. Amplification from RNA transcripts yielded the TCR beta CDR3 regions. First-round RT-PCR with HTBI primers preceded a second-round multiplex PCR. From the multiplex PCR reads, TCRdb called clonotypes with MiXCR, one entry per CDR3 protein. The profile shows 300,000 to 400,000 distinct CDR3 sequences, around a sixth of them singletons. Sequencing was done on a sample of peripheral blood. These receptors were collected from an adult man with Graves' ophthalmopathy.

This clonotype was seen at least ten times. The J gene is TRBJ1-6, the V gene TRBV6-5; D is unclear. The CDR3 runs 16 residues. Germline CDR1 MNHEY, CDR2 SVGAGI. V was cut by 2 bases and J by 8 bases, with 16 bases left in between. The CDR3: CASSYEGSIVHSPLHF. The CDR3, as DNA: TGTGCCAGCAGTTACGAAGGTTCCATCGTGCATTCACCCCTCCACTTT.

This clonotype was seen repeatedly, ten times or more. This chain uses TRBV12-3 or TRBV12-4 with TRBJ1-5; possible D gene TRBD1, 5 bases. Trimming removed 7 bases at V and 7 bases at J, with 14 bases between. This CDR3 has 13 residues. CDR3 loop: CASMPRRDQPQHF. CDR3 nucleotides: TGTGCCAGCATGCCCCGAAGGGACCAGCCCCAGCATTTT.

As for this clonotype: A single base separates this from a much larger clone, so it may be a read error. V usage is TRBV7-9 and J usage is TRBJ2-7, with a weak D call TRBD1 (5 bases). The CDR3 sequence is 12 residues long. Trimming left V 7 bases short and J 5 bases short, with 12 bases between. The germline V gene encodes CDR1 SEHNR and CDR2 FQNEAQ (reference sequence). This chain's CDR3 is CASNIKGHEQYF. In nucleotides, the CDR3 is TGTGCCAGCAACATTAAGGGGCACGAGCAGTACTTC.

This clonotype was seen ten or more times. The chain combines TRBV19 with TRBJ2-7; 10 bases map to TRBD1. With 6 bases clipped from V and 4 bases from J, the junction kept 9 bases outside the gene matches. This CDR3 is 15 amino acids long. CDR1 and CDR2 from the germline V gene are LNHDA and SQIVND (reference sequence). CDR3 bases: TGTGCCAGTAGACGAGGACAGGGGGATTTTTACGAGCAGTACTTC. Protein product: CASRRGQGDFYEQYF. The complete variable domain, with remaining parts taken from reference TRBV19 and TRBJ2-7, reads DGGITQSPKYLFRKEGQNVTLSCEQNLNHDAMYWYRQDPGQGLRLIYYSQIVNDFQKGDIAEGYSVSREKKESFPLTVTSAQKNPTAFYLCASRRGQGDFYEQYFGPGTRLTVT.

This clonotype was counted ten times or more. J is TRBJ1-6 and V is TRBV27; 9 nucleotides line up with TRBD1. This CDR3 has 14 residues. V dropped 6 bases and J dropped 10; count of bases not matched to a gene: 7. The V gene's germline CDR1 is MNHEY and CDR2 SMNVEV (reference sequence). The DNA of the CDR3 is TGTGCCAGCAGCTATGGGACAGGGAACTCACCCCTCCACTTT. It codes for CASSYGTGNSPLHF.

This clonotype was counted between two and nine times. This sequence joins TRBV28 and TRBJ2-4, with 8 positions matching TRBD1. The CDR3 extends over 16 amino acids. V lost 4 bases, J lost 8 bases, and 13 bases stayed unmatched. Germline lookup yields CDR1 MDHEN and CDR2 SYDVKM. The CDR3 DNA follows: TGTGCCAGCAGTTCGACAGGGGCCTGGAGGGGGGACATTCAGTACTTC. It encodes CASSSTGAWRGDIQYF. The variable domain in full, with the rest retrieved from reference TRBV28 and TRBJ2-4, is DVKVTQSSRYLVKRTGEKVFLECVQDMDHENMFWYRQDPGLGLRLIYFSYDVKMKEKGDIPEGYSVSREKKERFSLILESASTNQTSMYLCASSSTGAWRGDIQYFGAGTRLSVL.

This clonotype was seen many times. V is TRBV10-3 and J is TRBJ1-2; 9 bases line up with TRBD1. J was trimmed by 4 bases and V by 6 bases; bases with no gene match: 3. Looked up from germline, CDR1 is ENHRY and CDR2 is SYGVKD. The CDR3 consists of 13 residues. In DNA form, the CDR3 reads TGTGCCATCAGAGGGACAGGGACCTATGGCTACACCTTC. It translates to CAIRGTGTYGYTF.

In this sample, this clonotype turned up many times. This may come from a read error, since a much larger clone is one base off. The CDR3 sequence is CASSLRTAAQETQYF. In DNA, the CDR3 is TGTGCCAGCAGCTTGAGGACAGCAGCACAAGAGACCCAGTACTTC. The chain is built from TRBV7-2 and TRBJ2-5; TRBD1 might be the D (6 bases). CDR3 size: 15 residues. V was clipped by 3 bases and J by 2 bases, with 13 bases between them. Germline values: CDR1 SGHTA, CDR2 FQGNSA. The whole variable domain, filled in from reference TRBV7-2 and TRBJ2-5, reads GAGVSQSPSNKVTEKGKDVELRCDPISGHTALYWYRQSLGQGLEFLIYFQGNSAPDKSGLPSDRFSAERTGGSVSTLTIQRTQQEDSAVYLCASSLRTAAQETQYFGPGTRLLVL.

This clonotype was recorded at least ten times. This sequence joins TRBV28 and TRBJ1-4, with 10 bases lining up with TRBD1. Trimming cost V 6 bases and J 8 bases; bases outside gene matches: 6. CDR3 length: 14 amino acids. The germline CDR1 and CDR2 sequences are MDHEN and SYDVKM. The CDR3 protein is CASSSDRGNEKLFF. The CDR3 region has the DNA TGTGCCAGCAGCTCGGACAGGGGGAACGAAAAACTGTTTTTT.

In this sample, this clonotype turned up many times. This rearrangement joins TRBV2 to TRBJ2-5, with a tentative D call TRBD2 (5 bases). Trimming stripped 3 bases from V and 7 bases from J, with 15 bases between. The CDR3 extends over 14 amino acids. Germline CDR1 reads SNHLY; CDR2 reads FYNNEI. CDR3 loop: CASSDLRGGGTQYF. CDR3 nucleotide sequence: TGTGCCAGCAGTGATCTTCGGGGTGGAGGGACCCAGTACTTC.

CDR3 nucleotide sequence: TGCGCCAGCAGCCTCGGGGGACAGGGAGTGCCCCAGCATTTT. Residues: CASSLGGQGVPQHF. The rearrangement uses TRBV5-1 and TRBJ1-5; 9 bases line up with TRBD1. The CDR3 is 14 residues long. CDR1 SGHRS and CDR2 YFSETQ come from the germline V gene. J lost 9 bases, V lost 4 bases, and 8 bases had no gene match.

At least ten counts were recorded for this clonotype. The V call is TRBV4-1, the J call TRBJ2-5; weak D call: TRBD2 (6 bases). Trimming shortened V by 4 bases and J by 5 bases, and 20 bases separated the two germline ends. The CDR3 consists of 16 residues. Germline CDR1 MGHRA, CDR2 YSYEKL. The CDR3 here is CASSPGTLSGGETQYF. CDR3 in DNA: TGCGCCAGCAGCCCCGGGACTTTAAGCGGTGGGGAGACCCAGTACTTC.

The V call is TRBV12-3 or TRBV12-4, the J call TRBJ2-7; D is unclear. This CDR3 comprises 14 residues. V dropped 7 bases and J dropped 2 bases, with 15 bases sitting between them. The CDR3: CASNLGGGAYEQYF. CDR3 in DNA: TGTGCCAGCAACTTAGGTGGTGGGGCCTACGAGCAGTACTTC.

This clonotype was observed at least ten times. This chain connects TRBV29-1 to TRBJ2-7; TRBD1 or TRBD2 may be the D gene (7 bases each). Germline assignment: CDR1 SQVTM and CDR2 ANQGSEA. V was cut by 6 bases and J by 7 bases, with 19 bases left in between. The CDR3 contains 13 residues. CDR3 sequence reads: CSVAETGRGEQYF. CDR3 bases: TGCAGCGTAGCCGAGACAGGGAGGGGAGAGCAGTACTTC.

In its sample, this clonotype was seen many times. The V call is TRBV6-1, the J call TRBJ1-2, with D tentatively TRBD1 (5 bases). V was trimmed by 2 bases and J by 3 bases, leaving 13 bases between them. Germline V gene data show CDR1 as MNHNS and CDR2 as SASEGT. This CDR3 has 15 amino acids. The CDR3 sequence is CASSEQGAPHYGYTF. For the CDR3, the DNA is TGTGCCAGCAGTGAACAGGGAGCCCCCCACTATGGCTACACCTTC.

This clonotype was seen ten or more times. CDR3 loop: CASSVGQTTYEQYF. In DNA form, the CDR3 reads TGCGCCAGCAGCGTGGGACAGACAACCTACGAGCAGTACTTC. The gene calls are TRBV5-1 and TRBJ2-7, with 7 positions matching TRBD1. This CDR3 region has 14 residues. Germline lookup yields CDR1 SGHRS and CDR2 YFSETQ. V lost 4 bases to trimming and J lost 2 bases; unmatched junction nucleotides: 6.

Ten or more counts support this clonotype. V usage is TRBV30 and J usage is TRBJ1-1, with D possibly matching TRBD1 (5 bases). The V end lost 1 base, the J end lost 1 base, and 7 bases lay between the germline ends. Looked up from germline, CDR1 is GTSNPN and CDR2 is SVGIG (reference sequence). CDR3 length: 13 amino acids. The CDR3 coding sequence is TGTGCCTGGAGTGCTCAGGGGAACACTGAAGCTTTCTTT. Amino acid sequence: CAWSAQGNTEAFF.

The chain employs TRBV12-3 or TRBV12-4 and TRBJ2-6, with no clear D. CDR3 length: 14 residues. Trimming removed 6 bases from V and 0 bases from J, with 6 bases in between. The DNA for the CDR3 is TGTGCCAGCAGCTACAACTCTGGGGCCAACGTCCTGACTTTC. Translating gives CASSYNSGANVLTF.

The table lists this clonotype with a few counts. This sequence may be a read error, since a much larger clone differs from it by one base. V is TRBV9 and J is TRBJ2-2; D unclear. With 6 bases removed from V and 1 base from J, the gap between germline ends came to 10 bases. The germline CDR1 and CDR2 sequences are SGDLS and YYNGEE. This CDR3 is 14 amino acids long. CDR3 nucleotides: TGTGCCAGCATCCGGTTGCTGAACACCGGGGAGCTGTTTTTT. Its translation: CASIRLLNTGELFF.

This clonotype was detected many times. The genes are TRBV7-6 and TRBJ2-7, with D hard to call. Germline CDR1 is SGHVS and CDR2 is FNYEAQ. The ends were cut back, 6 bases at V and 5 bases at J, with 11 bases in the middle. This CDR3 region has 12 residues. The CDR3, as DNA: TGTGCCAGCAGATCAGCCACCCACGAGCAGTACTTC. Its protein is CASRSATHEQYF.

This clonotype was recorded at least ten times. This chain links TRBV7-2 with TRBJ2-5, with D maybe TRBD2 (7 bases). Between the trimmed V and J ends, which lost 8 bases and 4 bases, there was a span of 8 bases. Germline V gene sequence: CDR1 SGHTA, CDR2 FQGNSA. The CDR3 totals 11 residues. The CDR3 sequence: CASAGAETQYF. CDR3 DNA: TGTGCCAGCGCGGGGGCAGAGACCCAGTACTTC. The full variable domain, with the rest looked up from reference TRBV7-2 and TRBJ2-5, is GAGVSQSPSNKVTEKGKDVELRCDPISGHTALYWYRQSLGQGLEFLIYFQGNSAPDKSGLPSDRFSAERTGGSVSTLTIQRTQQEDSAVYLCASAGAETQYFGPGTRLLVL.

This clonotype came up a few times. Since a much larger clone is just one base distant, this may be a read error. The rearrangement uses TRBV10-3 and TRBJ1-3, with a tentative D call TRBD1 (5 bases). The germline V and J ends were trimmed by 7 bases and 4 bases, with 20 bases remaining between them. Per germline, CDR1 ENHRY and CDR2 SYGVKD. The CDR3 is 16 residues long. The CDR3 spells CAITDGTSLNGNTIYF. The CDR3 DNA follows: TGTGCCATCACCGACGGGACCTCCTTGAACGGAAACACCATATATTTT.

This clonotype was recorded many times. V is TRBV19 and J is TRBJ2-7, with TRBD2 identical over 10 bases. Germline assignment: CDR1 LNHDA and CDR2 SQIVND (reference sequence). V lost 8 bases, J lost 5 bases, and 0 bases stayed unmatched. The CDR3 length is 11 residues. The CDR3 DNA reads TGTGCCAGTGGGACTAGCGACGAGCAGTACTTC. This codes for CASGTSDEQYF.

In this sample, this clonotype turned up many times. This chain connects TRBV28 to TRBJ1-2; D gene uncertain. The CDR3 contains 16 residues. Germline V CDR1 and CDR2: MDHEN, SYDVKM. V lost 5 bases and J 5 bases, leaving 21 bases between the germline ends. DNA of the CDR3: TGTGCCAGCAGTCCAGCCCTCGGAGGGTACGGGTATGGCTACACCTTC. Its translation: CASSPALGGYGYGYTF.